These 21 T cell receptor beta chains came from one sample sequenced in a study of CD8 T cells in ankylosing spondylitis. TCRdb reprocessed the 5' RACE reads via MiXCR and lists one record per CDR3 protein. The sample includes about 450,000 distinct CDR3 sequences, about 25% of them seen just once. Study-wide findings and caveats: There was a TCR beta motif, made of several highly homologous variants, that appeared characteristic of ankylosing spondylitis blood.

These TCRs are of unknown antigen specificity. The source material was blood, either unsorted or a sorted T cell fraction (not recorded which). The receptors originated from a male donor with ankylosing spondylitis.

The chain couples TRBV6-1 to TRBJ2-7; 13 bases are shared with TRBD2. The germline gives CDR1 MNHNS, CDR2 SASEGT. The CDR3 loop spans 16 amino acids. The trim removed 6 bases at V and 5 bases at J, leaving 10 bases unmatched. In nucleotides, the CDR3 is TGTGCCAGCAGCCGAAGTGGACTAGCGGGAGCGAACGAGCAGTACTTC. Encoded protein: CASSRSGLAGANEQYF.

This clonotype was seen a handful of times. The chain has TRBV7-9 and TRBJ1-1; D is unclear. The CDR3 runs to 13 residues. CDR1 and CDR2 from the germline V gene are SEHNR and FQNEAQ (reference sequence). The ends were cut back, 4 bases at V and 5 bases at J, with 11 bases in the middle. The CDR3: CASSSPGWTEAFF. CDR3 in DNA: TGTGCCAGCAGCTCCCCGGGTTGGACTGAAGCTTTCTTT.

This clonotype was counted only a few times. The chain carries TRBV20-1 and TRBJ1-6; D gene uncertain. CDR3 size: 15 residues. Germline CDR1 is DFQATT and CDR2 is SNEGSKA (reference sequence). V was trimmed by 1 base and J by 8 bases, leaving 15 bases between them. The CDR3 sequence is CSARVSDQEDSPLHF. CDR3 bases: TGCAGTGCTAGAGTTTCCGACCAGGAGGATTCACCCCTCCACTTT.

This clonotype occurred many times. This chain uses TRBV6-1 with TRBJ2-1; possible D gene TRBD2, 6 bases. Germline assignment: CDR1 MNHNS and CDR2 SASEGT. The CDR3 has 13 amino acids. V was clipped by 6 bases and J by 6 bases, with 12 bases between them. CDR3 loop: CASSRGLPNEQFF. DNA for the CDR3: TGTGCCAGCAGCCGAGGACTACCCAATGAGCAGTTCTTC.

The V and J genes are TRBV19 and TRBJ2-7; tentatively, D is TRBD1 or TRBD2 (5 bases each). The CDR3 loop spans 13 amino acids. In germline, CDR1 is LNHDA, CDR2 SQIVND (reference sequence). Trimming stripped 5 bases from V and 4 bases from J, with 12 bases between. The CDR3 here is CASSGTTGYEQYF. The CDR3, as DNA: TGTGCCAGTAGTGGGACGACGGGGTACGAGCAGTACTTC. The full variable domain, its missing parts supplied by reference TRBV19 and TRBJ2-7, is DGGITQSPKYLFRKEGQNVTLSCEQNLNHDAMYWYRQDPGQGLRLIYYSQIVNDFQKGDIAEGYSVSREKKESFPLTVTSAQKNPTAFYLCASSGTTGYEQYFGPGTRLTVT.

The table lists this clonotype with a few counts. This chain connects TRBV27 to TRBJ2-7, with 10 bases lining up with TRBD2. The trim removed 0 bases at V and 0 bases at J, leaving 5 bases unmatched. This CDR3 region has 17 residues. Germline V gene lookup returns CDR1 MNHEY and CDR2 SMNVEV (reference sequence). The CDR3 DNA reads TGTGCCAGCAGTTTATCTAGCGGGAGGCCGAGCTCCTACGAGCAGTACTTC. Translation gives CASSLSSGRPSSYEQYF.

This clonotype occurred a few times. The rearrangement joins TRBV2 to TRBJ2-2; D is perhaps TRBD1 (6 bases). Trimming removed 6 bases from V and 6 bases from J, with 14 bases in between. CDR3 length: 14 residues. The germline V gene encodes CDR1 SNHLY and CDR2 FYNNEI. The DNA for the CDR3 is TGTGCCAGCAGCGTGGACAGTTTGGCCGGGGAGCTGTTTTTT. Amino acids: CASSVDSLAGELFF.

V usage is TRBV7-9 and J usage is TRBJ2-1; the D is unclear. CDR3 length equals 16 residues. The V gene lost 5 bases and the J gene lost 4 bases, with 18 bases spanning the gap. CDR1 and CDR2 (germline): SEHNR, FQNEAQ (reference sequence). DNA for the CDR3: TGTGCCAGCAGCCGTTTAGGGAAGGAAACATACAATGAGCAGTTCTTC. Its protein product is CASSRLGKETYNEQFF.

The V and J genes are TRBV7-2 and TRBJ2-5, with 9 bases matching TRBD2. The CDR3 is 15 amino acids. CDR1 and CDR2 (germline): SGHTA, FQGNSA. Trimming cost V 5 bases and J 1 base; bases outside gene matches: 5. The CDR3, as DNA: TGTGCCAGCAGCCAGCAGGGACTAGCCCAAGAGACCCAGTACTTC. Its translation: CASSQQGLAQETQYF.

The chain uses TRBV2 and TRBJ2-5, with 13 nucleotides matching TRBD2. V lost 8 bases to trimming and J lost 5 bases; unmatched junction nucleotides: 8. Per germline, CDR1 SNHLY and CDR2 FYNNEI. The CDR3 totals 15 residues. CDR3 sequence reads: CASGRTSGRGETQYF. CDR3 nucleotides: TGTGCCAGCGGCAGGACTAGCGGGAGAGGGGAGACCCAGTACTTC.

V usage is TRBV3-1 and J usage is TRBJ2-4, with a weak D call TRBD2 (5 bases). This CDR3 has 15 amino acids. V lost 4 bases and J 8 bases, leaving 18 bases between the germline ends. The germline V gene encodes CDR1 LGHDT and CDR2 YNNKEL (reference sequence). CDR3 protein: CASSPGGTPGYIQYF. The CDR3, as DNA: TGTGCCAGCAGCCCCGGTGGCACCCCGGGGTACATTCAGTACTTC.

This clonotype was counted a few times. The chain recombines TRBV12-3 or TRBV12-4 with TRBJ2-1; 11 bases fit TRBD2. Losses at the gene ends were 6 bases for V and 7 bases for J; bases not matched to a gene: 8. The CDR3 sequence is 15 residues long. CDR3 residues: CASSRLAGGWNEQFF. Here the CDR3 DNA reads TGTGCCAGCAGCCGCTTAGCGGGAGGGTGGAATGAGCAGTTCTTC.

The chain carries TRBV12-3 or TRBV12-4 and TRBJ2-2; a possible D gene is TRBD1 (6 bases). Trimming took 3 bases from V and 0 from J, leaving 8 bases between them. The CDR3 has 15 residues. This CDR3 reads CASSFRDTNTGELFF. For the CDR3, the DNA is TGTGCCAGCAGTTTTAGGGACACGAACACCGGGGAGCTGTTTTTT.

This clonotype showed up just a few times. The CDR3, as DNA: TGTGCCAGCAGTGGGGGAGGCGGAGAGCAGTTCTTC. Translation gives CASSGGGGEQFF. This rearrangement joins TRBV2 to TRBJ2-1; D is perhaps TRBD2 (6 bases). Germline V gene sequence: CDR1 SNHLY, CDR2 FYNNEI. This CDR3 has 12 amino acids. Deletions cut 4 bases from V and 10 bases from J, with 11 bases between.

The chain carries TRBV19 and TRBJ2-3; 8 nucleotides match TRBD1. The CDR3 has 15 residues. Trimming took 3 bases from V and 3 from J; bases not matched to a gene: 5. CDR1 is LNHDA and CDR2 is SQIVND in the germline V gene (reference sequence). The DNA for the CDR3 is TGTGCCAGTAGTATTTCGACAGGGGAGACAGATACGCAGTATTTT. Amino acid sequence: CASSISTGETDTQYF.

V and J are TRBV5-1 and TRBJ1-5; no reliable D call. CDR1 and CDR2 from the germline V gene are SGHRS and YFSETQ. V shed 4 bases and J shed 2 bases, with 7 bases lying between them. The CDR3 runs 13 residues. The CDR3 loop is CASSADGNQPQHF. CDR3 sequence (DNA): TGCGCCAGCAGCGCGGACGGCAATCAGCCCCAGCATTTT.

The chain carries TRBV20-1 and TRBJ2-5; no firm D call. The germline gives CDR1 DFQATT, CDR2 SNEGSKA (reference sequence). The CDR3 is made up of 12 amino acids. V lost 6 bases, J lost 4 bases, and 12 bases lay in between. The DNA for the CDR3 is TGCAGTGCGGGTAGAGAGGCAGAGACCCAGTACTTC. Its translation is CSAGREAETQYF.

The chain joins TRBV7-9 to TRBJ2-5; TRBD1 matches at 8 bases. Losses at the gene ends were 5 bases for V and 4 bases for J; bases not matched to a gene: 3. CDR3 length equals 13 residues. Germline CDR1 and CDR2: SEHNR and FQNEAQ (reference sequence). The CDR3: CASSRDRRETQYF. The CDR3 DNA follows: TGTGCCAGCAGCCGGGACAGGAGAGAGACCCAGTACTTC.

J is TRBJ2-5 and V is TRBV12-3 or TRBV12-4, with D tentatively TRBD1 (6 bases). V shed 7 bases and J shed 5 bases, with 8 bases lying between them. The CDR3 sequence is 11 residues long. The CDR3 here is CASNRDETQYF. The CDR3 coding sequence is TGTGCCAGCAACAGGGATGAGACCCAGTACTTC.

This clonotype has at least ten counts. V is TRBV11-2 and J is TRBJ2-2; 7 nucleotides agree with TRBD1. The CDR3 covers 15 residues. With 3 bases clipped from V and 2 bases from J, the junction kept 3 bases outside the gene matches. Germline CDR1 is SGHAT and CDR2 is FQNNGV. The CDR3 loop is CASSLQGVNTGELFF. CDR3 nucleotides: TGTGCCAGCAGCTTGCAGGGGGTAAACACCGGGGAGCTGTTTTTT.

This chain connects TRBV12-3 or TRBV12-4 to TRBJ2-1; D call uncertain. There are 16 residues in the CDR3. V was pared by 1 base and J by 7 bases, with 17 bases between. The CDR3 sequence is CASSLEEYLGWNEQFF. In nucleotides, the CDR3 is TGTGCCAGCAGTTTAGAGGAATACCTAGGGTGGAATGAGCAGTTCTTC.